The rows below give T cell receptor beta chains drawn from one sample of a study of blood T cell repertoires in COVID-19. Generated by immunoSEQ multiplex PCR, the TCRdb table keeps only in-frame clones and is missing some. This table has about 220,000 clones, over 80% appearing once. The sample was peripheral blood. The receptors originated from a human donor in a cohort sampled during active COVID-19. CDR3s include the opening cysteine and the closing phenylalanine or tryptophan. A D gene is named only where the DNA matches it firmly. Not all rows give a size; the values are once, few, many and, for expanded clones, a class.

j_call	v_call	clone_size	d_call	cdr3_nt	cdr3_aa
TRBJ1-2	TRBV6-6	-	TRBD1	TGTGCCAGCAGTTACCGGGACAGGGGGAGCGGCTACACCTTC	CASSYRDRGSGYTF
TRBJ2-5	TRBV27	-	-	TGTGCCAGCAGTTTATCCCCTAGCCTGGGGGCGGAGACCCAGTACTTC	CASSLSPSLGAETQYF
TRBJ2-5	TRBV5-1	few	TRBD2	TGCGCCAGCAGCCCGGGACTAGCGGGAGAGACCCAGTACTTC	CASSPGLAGETQYF
TRBJ1-1	TRBV7-8	-	-	TGTGCCAGCAGCTTAGAATCAGGGCTGGTGGACACTGAAGCTTTCTTT	CASSLESGLVDTEAFF
TRBJ2-7	TRBV24-1	-	-	TGTGCCACCAGTGATTCCGGACGGGGTTGGGACGAGCAGTACTTC	CATSDSGRGWDEQYF
TRBJ2-7	TRBV4-1	-	TRBD2	TGCGCCAGCAGCCGGGAGCGACTAGCGGGGCGCGAGCAGTACTTC	CASSRERLAGREQYF
TRBJ1-4	TRBV27	once	TRBD1	TGTGCCAGCCGAGCCGGGACAGGGGTTGAAAAACTGTTTTTT	CASRAGTGVEKLFF
TRBJ2-7	TRBV30	once	-	TGTGCCTGGAGTGTACTTGGGGGCGAGGGGCGCGAGCAGTACTTC	CAWSVLGGEGREQYF
TRBJ1-3	TRBV21-1	-	-	TGTGCCAGCAGCCACCCTAACAGGTGCTACTTCGGAAACACCATATATTTT	CASSHPNRCYFGNTIYF
TRBJ1-1	TRBV25-1	-	-	TGTGCCAGCAGTGTAAGGGGTAATGAAGCTTTCTTT	CASSVRGNEAFF
TRBJ2-7	TRBV27	-	-	TGTGCCAGCAGTTTCAGGGGATTCTCCTACGAGCAGTACTTC	CASSFRGFSYEQYF
TRBJ2-1	TRBV19	-	TRBD2	TGTGCCAGTAGTATAGTTTTAGCGGGAGGTCCGGGGGACAATGAGCAGTTCTTC	CASSIVLAGGPGDNEQFF
TRBJ2-1	TRBV29-1	-	-	TGCAGCGTTCCGTTTAGCTCCTACAATGAGCAGTTCTTC	CSVPFSSYNEQFF
TRBJ2-7	TRBV5-6	-	-	TGTGCCAGCAGCTTTTGGGGGCCGAAACAGGTTGGCTCCTACGAGCAGTACTTC	CASSFWGPKQVGSYEQYF
TRBJ2-7	TRBV6-1	-	-	TGTGCCAGCAGTGACAGGGCTGGCGAGCAGTACTTC	CASSDRAGEQYF
TRBJ2-7	TRBV2	-	TRBD2	TGTGCCAGCAGTCTCGAGCGGGAGAACTACGAGCAGTACTTC	CASSLERENYEQYF
TRBJ1-2	TRBV30	-	TRBD1	TGTGCCTGGAGTCAGGGGGCGGTTGGCTACACCTTC	CAWSQGAVGYTF
TRBJ1-4	TRBV15	-	-	TGTGCCACCAGCCGGCCGGGTCTAGGGGATGAAAAACTGTTTTTT	CATSRPGLGDEKLFF
TRBJ1-4	TRBV5-8	-	-	TGTGCCAGCAGCTTGCAGGGTCGGATTAATGAAAAACTGTTTTTT	CASSLQGRINEKLFF
TRBJ2-7	TRBV29-1	-	TRBD1	TGCAGCGTTCTCGACAGGGGCTACGAGCAGTACTTC	CSVLDRGYEQYF
TRBJ2-3	TRBV9	-	-	TGTGCCAGCAGCGTACTCGGGAGCACAGATACGCAGTATTTT	CASSVLGSTDTQYF
TRBJ1-1	TRBV30	-	-	TGTGCCTGTAGGGGGACACTGAACACTGAAGCTTTCTTT	CACRGTLNTEAFF
TRBJ1-2	TRBV27	-	-	TGTGCCAGCAGTCCACAGGGACCGGGTGGCTACACCTTC	CASSPQGPGGYTF
TRBJ2-1	TRBV5-4	-	-	TGTGCCAGCAGCTTGGAACGGGGAAACAATGAGCAGTTCTTC	CASSLERGNNEQFF
TRBJ1-2	TRBV19	few	TRBD1	TGTGCCAGTAGTACGCTACAGGGGGCTGGCTATGGCTACACCTTC	CASSTLQGAGYGYTF
TRBJ2-7	TRBV28	-	-	TGTGCCAGCAGTTTACAGCAGGGTACAAACTACGAGCAGTACTTC	CASSLQQGTNYEQYF
TRBJ2-7	TRBV6-6	-	-	TGTGCCAGCAGTTACACCCAGGGCGGCATTTACGAGCAGTACTTC	CASSYTQGGIYEQYF
TRBJ1-1	TRBV30	-	TRBD1	TGTGCCTGGAGCGGACAGGGGAAAACTGAAGCTTTCTTT	CAWSGQGKTEAFF
TRBJ1-1	TRBV6-6	-	-	TGTGCCAGCAGTTACCCGAGGGTACCTGAAGCTTTCTTT	CASSYPRVPEAFF
TRBJ2-7	TRBV11-2	-	TRBD2	TGTGCCAGCAGCTCCATCTCCGGGACTAGCGGGAGAAAGCACTTC	CASSSISGTSGRKHF
TRBJ2-2	TRBV7-2	-	TRBD2	TGTGCCAGCAGCCTCGGGACTAGCGTGGGCGGGGAGCTGTTTTTT	CASSLGTSVGGELFF
TRBJ2-7	TRBV4-3	-	-	TGCGCCAGCAGCCAAGATAGGTTGGGCAACTACGAGCAGTACTTC	CASSQDRLGNYEQYF
TRBJ1-1	TRBV5-4	-	-	TGTGCCAGCAGCTTGGCGGGGGGTGGCACTGAAGCTTTCTTT	CASSLAGGGTEAFF
TRBJ1-1	TRBV3-1/TRBV3-2	-	TRBD1	TGTGCCAGCAGCCATCACCGGGACAGGATCACTGAAGCTTTCTTT	CASSHHRDRITEAFF
TRBJ1-2	TRBV5-1	-	TRBD1	TGCGCCAGCAGCGGAACTACAGGGGGCTATGGCTACACCTTC	CASSGTTGGYGYTF
TRBJ2-7	TRBV3-1/TRBV3-2	-	TRBD1	TGTGCCAGCAGCCCGACCCGGGACAGGGGATACGAGCAGTACTTC	CASSPTRDRGYEQYF
TRBJ2-1	TRBV27	-	TRBD2	TGTGCCAGCAGTTTACGACTAGCGGGAGCGCGACGGAATGAGCAGTTCTTC	CASSLRLAGARRNEQFF
TRBJ2-3	TRBV6-6	-	TRBD2	TGTGCCAGCAGTTATCTAGCGGGAGGGCCGAAAGATACGCAGTATTTT	CASSYLAGGPKDTQYF
TRBJ1-2	TRBV11-2	few	TRBD1	TGTGCCAGCAGCCGGGACAGATACTACTATGGCTACACCTTC	CASSRDRYYYGYTF
TRBJ2-1	TRBV6-6	-	TRBD2	TGTGCCAGCAGGGCTCTAGCGGGATCCTACAATGAGCAGTTCTTC	CASRALAGSYNEQFF
TRBJ2-7	TRBV18	-	-	TGTGCCAGCTCACCACAAGGGGGAGCGTCCCCCTACGAGCAGTACTTC	CASSPQGGASPYEQYF
TRBJ2-1	TRBV19	-	-	TGTGCCAGTAGTTATCAGGGGTCCTACAATGAGCAGTTCTTC	CASSYQGSYNEQFF
TRBJ1-5	TRBV28	-	-	TGTGCCAGCAGTTTAGTTCACAGGGATAATCAGCCCCAGCATTTT	CASSLVHRDNQPQHF
TRBJ1-2	TRBV2	few	TRBD1	TGTGCCAGCAGTTCCGGGACAGGGCTAATTAACTATGGCTACACCTTC	CASSSGTGLINYGYTF
TRBJ1-2	TRBV6-5	-	-	TGTGCCAGCAGGGGCGGCGGGGCGGTCTATGGCTACACCTTC	CASRGGGAVYGYTF
TRBJ2-7	TRBV4-2	-	TRBD2	TGTGCCAGCAGCCTCGGGACTAGCGGATCCTACGAGCAGTACTTC	CASSLGTSGSYEQYF
TRBJ2-7	TRBV2	few	TRBD1	TGTGCCAGCAGCTGGACAGGGTTGGGGCAGTACTTC	CASSWTGLGQYF
TRBJ2-1	TRBV7-3	-	TRBD1	TGTGCCAGCAGTCCAGGGGGCTGGAATGAGCAGTTCTTC	CASSPGGWNEQFF
TRBJ2-7	TRBV28	-	-	TGTGCCAGCAGTTTTTCGGAGGGAAGGAACGAGCAGTACTTC	CASSFSEGRNEQYF